The clone carrying this TCR beta chain was counted once. The antigen is unknown. The sample comes from a study of response to subunit inactivated influenza vaccine. Whole-study results and caveats: Authors suggested that a seasonal influenza vaccination recruits few new T cells each time.

Deletions cut 5 bases from V and 3 bases from J, with 23 bases between. The V gene's germline CDR1 is GTSNPN and CDR2 SVGIG (reference sequence). The CDR3 covers 16 residues. TCRdb reanalysed the RT-PCR reads using MiXCR and keeps one entry per CDR3 protein. The sample carries approximately 520,000 distinct CDR3 sequences, roughly 27% recorded once. The source is a man in his fifties who received an inactivated influenza vaccine. V and J are TRBV30 and TRBJ2-7, with D possibly matching TRBD2 (5 bases). The sample was CD4+ T cells sorted from PBMCs, taken more than 4 days after vaccination. CDR3 residues: CAWDPNELGGGYEQYF. Written as DNA, the CDR3 is TGTGCCTGGGACCCCAACGAATTAGGAGGAGGCTACGAGCAGTACTTC.